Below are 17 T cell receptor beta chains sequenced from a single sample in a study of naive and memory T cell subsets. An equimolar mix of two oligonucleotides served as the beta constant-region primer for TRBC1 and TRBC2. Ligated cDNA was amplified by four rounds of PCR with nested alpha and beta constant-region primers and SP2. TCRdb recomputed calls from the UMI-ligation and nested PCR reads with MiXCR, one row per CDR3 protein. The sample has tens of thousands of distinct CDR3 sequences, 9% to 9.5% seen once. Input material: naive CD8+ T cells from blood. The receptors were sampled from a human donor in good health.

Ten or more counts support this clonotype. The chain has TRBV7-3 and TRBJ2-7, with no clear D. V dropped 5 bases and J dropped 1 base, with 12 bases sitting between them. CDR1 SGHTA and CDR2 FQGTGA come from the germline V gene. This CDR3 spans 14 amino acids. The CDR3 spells CASSPMTESYEQYF. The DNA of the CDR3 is TGTGCCAGCAGCCCCATGACGGAGTCCTACGAGCAGTACTTC.

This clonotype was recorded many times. The CDR3 region is CASSLGKSTDTQYF. As DNA, the CDR3 is TGCGCCAGCAGTCTAGGCAAGAGCACAGATACGCAGTATTTT. The rearrangement joins TRBV23-1 to TRBJ2-3; D unclear. TRBV23-1 belongs to the ORF category, with a function that is uncertain. V lost 4 bases to trimming and J lost 0 bases, with 8 bases between them. CDR3 length: 14 amino acids.

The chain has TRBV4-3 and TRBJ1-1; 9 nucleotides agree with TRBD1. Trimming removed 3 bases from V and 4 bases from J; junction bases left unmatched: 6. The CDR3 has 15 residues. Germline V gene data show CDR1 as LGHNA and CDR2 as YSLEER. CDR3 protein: CASSHPTGGITEAFF. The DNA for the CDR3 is TGCGCCAGCAGCCACCCGACAGGGGGGATCACTGAAGCTTTCTTT.

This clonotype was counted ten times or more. CDR3 in amino acids: CASSLGTGSRGYTF. The DNA for the CDR3 is TGTGCCAGCAGCTTGGGCACAGGGAGTCGAGGCTACACCTTC. The chain employs TRBV5-5 and TRBJ1-2; tentatively, D is TRBD1 (6 bases). V dropped 0 bases and J dropped 8 bases, with 14 bases sitting between them. The germline gives CDR1 SGHKS, CDR2 YYEKEE (reference sequence). The length of the CDR3 is 14 residues.

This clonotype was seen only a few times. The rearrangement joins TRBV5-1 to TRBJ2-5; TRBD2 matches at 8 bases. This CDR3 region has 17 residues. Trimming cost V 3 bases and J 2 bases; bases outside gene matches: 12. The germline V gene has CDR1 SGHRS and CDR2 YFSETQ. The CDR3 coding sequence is TGCGCCAGCAGCTGGCCCTCTAGCGGGCCAGCGCAAGAGACCCAGTACTTC. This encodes CASSWPSSGPAQETQYF.

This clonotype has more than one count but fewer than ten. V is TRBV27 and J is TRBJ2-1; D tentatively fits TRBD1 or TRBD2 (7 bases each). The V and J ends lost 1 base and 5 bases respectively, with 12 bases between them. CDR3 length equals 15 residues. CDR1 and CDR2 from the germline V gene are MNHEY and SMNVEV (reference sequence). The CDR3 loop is CASSLYQGGNNEQFF. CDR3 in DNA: TGTGCCAGCAGTTTATATCAGGGGGGGAACAATGAGCAGTTCTTC.

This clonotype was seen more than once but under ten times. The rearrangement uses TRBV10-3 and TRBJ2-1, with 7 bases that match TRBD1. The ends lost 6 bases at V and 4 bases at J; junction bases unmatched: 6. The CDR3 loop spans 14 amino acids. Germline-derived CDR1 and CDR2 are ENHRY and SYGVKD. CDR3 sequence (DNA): TGTGCCATCAGCACTACGACAGGGTACAATGAGCAGTTCTTC. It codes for CAISTTTGYNEQFF.

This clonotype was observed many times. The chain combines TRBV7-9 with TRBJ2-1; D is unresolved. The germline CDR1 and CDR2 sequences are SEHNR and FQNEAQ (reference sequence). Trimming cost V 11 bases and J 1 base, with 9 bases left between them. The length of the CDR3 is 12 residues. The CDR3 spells CAVGRSYNEQFF. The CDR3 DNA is TGTGCCGTTGGGCGATCCTACAATGAGCAGTTCTTC.

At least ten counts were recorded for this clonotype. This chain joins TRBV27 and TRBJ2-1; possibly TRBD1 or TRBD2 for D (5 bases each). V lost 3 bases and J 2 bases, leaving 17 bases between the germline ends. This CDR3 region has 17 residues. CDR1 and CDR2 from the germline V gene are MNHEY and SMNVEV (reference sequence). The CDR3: CASSFSPGPLTYNEQFF. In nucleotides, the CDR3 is TGTGCCAGCAGTTTTTCTCCGGGACCACTAACCTACAATGAGCAGTTCTTC.

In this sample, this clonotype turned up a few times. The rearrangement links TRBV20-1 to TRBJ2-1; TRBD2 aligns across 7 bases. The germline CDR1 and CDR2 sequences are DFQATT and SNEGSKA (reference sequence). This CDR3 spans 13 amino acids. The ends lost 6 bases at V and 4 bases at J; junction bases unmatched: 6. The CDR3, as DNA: TGCAGTGCACGGGGGAGGGGATACAATGAGCAGTTCTTC. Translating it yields CSARGRGYNEQFF.

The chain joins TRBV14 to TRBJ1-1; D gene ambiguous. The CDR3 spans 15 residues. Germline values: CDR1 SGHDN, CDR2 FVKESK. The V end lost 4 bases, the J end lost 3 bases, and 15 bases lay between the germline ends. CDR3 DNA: TGTGCCAGCAGCCGGCTCCCAACCAAATACACTGAAGCTTTCTTT. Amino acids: CASSRLPTKYTEAFF.

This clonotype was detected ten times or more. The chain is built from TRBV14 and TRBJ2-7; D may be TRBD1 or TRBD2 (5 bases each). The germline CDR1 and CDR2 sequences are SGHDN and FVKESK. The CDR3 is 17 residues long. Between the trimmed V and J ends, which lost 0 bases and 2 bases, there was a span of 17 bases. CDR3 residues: CASSQDPRDGVAYEQYF. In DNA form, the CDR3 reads TGTGCCAGCAGCCAAGATCCAAGGGACGGCGTCGCCTACGAGCAGTACTTC.

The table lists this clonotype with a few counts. This CDR3 reads CASSLNVISGGTYNEQFF. CDR3 DNA: TGTGCCAGCAGCTTAAATGTCATCTCGGGCGGGACTTACAATGAGCAGTTCTTC. The V gene is TRBV7-8, the J gene TRBJ2-1; a weak D match, TRBD2 (6 bases). The V gene's germline CDR1 is SGHVS and CDR2 FQNEAQ. Trimming shortened V by 2 bases and J by 4 bases, and 21 bases separated the two germline ends. The CDR3 runs 18 residues.

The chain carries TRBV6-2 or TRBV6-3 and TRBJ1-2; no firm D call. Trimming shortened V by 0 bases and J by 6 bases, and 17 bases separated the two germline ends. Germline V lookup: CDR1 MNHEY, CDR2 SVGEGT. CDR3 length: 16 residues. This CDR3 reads CASSYSLRGRGDGYTF. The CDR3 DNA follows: TGTGCCAGCAGTTACTCGTTACGGGGTCGAGGCGATGGCTACACCTTC.

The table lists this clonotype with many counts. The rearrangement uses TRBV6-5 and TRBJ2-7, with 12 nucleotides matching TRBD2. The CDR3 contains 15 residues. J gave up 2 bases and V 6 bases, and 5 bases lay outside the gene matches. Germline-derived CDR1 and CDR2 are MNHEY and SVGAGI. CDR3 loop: CASRTSGGDPYEQYF. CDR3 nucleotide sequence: TGTGCCAGCAGGACTAGCGGGGGAGACCCCTACGAGCAGTACTTC.

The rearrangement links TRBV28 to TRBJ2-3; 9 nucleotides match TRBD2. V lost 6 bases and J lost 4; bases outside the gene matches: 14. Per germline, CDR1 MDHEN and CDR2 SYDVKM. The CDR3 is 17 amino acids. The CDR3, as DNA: TGTGCCAGCAGCCTTGGCTCTCGGCGGGAGGGCCCAGATACGCAGTATTTT. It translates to CASSLGSRREGPDTQYF.

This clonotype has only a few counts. The CDR3 DNA is TGTGCCAGCAGTTACGGAGGGACCGGCTACACCTTC. Amino acid sequence: CASSYGGTGYTF. The chain is built from TRBV6-5 and TRBJ1-2; D is perhaps TRBD1 (5 bases). The CDR3 extends over 12 amino acids. Trimming stripped 2 bases from V and 8 bases from J, with 9 bases between. CDR1 is MNHEY, CDR2 SVGAGI, per germline.